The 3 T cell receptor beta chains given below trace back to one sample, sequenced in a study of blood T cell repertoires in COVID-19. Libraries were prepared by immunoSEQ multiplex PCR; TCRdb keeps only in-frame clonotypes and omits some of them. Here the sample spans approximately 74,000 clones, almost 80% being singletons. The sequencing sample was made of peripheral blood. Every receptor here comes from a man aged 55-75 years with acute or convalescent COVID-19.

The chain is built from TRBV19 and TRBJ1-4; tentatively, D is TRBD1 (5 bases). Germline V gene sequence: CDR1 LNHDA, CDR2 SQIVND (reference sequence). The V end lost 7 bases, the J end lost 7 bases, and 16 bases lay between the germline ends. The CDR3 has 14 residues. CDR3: CASTRAGGIEKLFF. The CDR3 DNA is TGTGCCAGTACCCGGGCCGGGGGGATTGAAAAACTGTTTTTT.

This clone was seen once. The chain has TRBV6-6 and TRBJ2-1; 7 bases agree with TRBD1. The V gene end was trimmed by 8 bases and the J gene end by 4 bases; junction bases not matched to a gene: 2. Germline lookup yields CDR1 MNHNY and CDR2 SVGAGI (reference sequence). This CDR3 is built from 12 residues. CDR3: CASRGQYNEQFF. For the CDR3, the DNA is TGTGCCAGCCGGGGACAGTACAATGAGCAGTTCTTC.

The CDR3 sequence: CASSDRGASQPQHF. DNA for the CDR3: TGTGCCAGCAGTGATAGAGGAGCTAGTCAGCCCCAGCATTTT. The rearrangement uses TRBV2 and TRBJ1-5; D is undetermined. The V end was cut by 3 bases, the J end by 6 bases, with 12 bases between. The germline CDR1 and CDR2 sequences are SNHLY and FYNNEI. This CDR3 spans 14 amino acids.